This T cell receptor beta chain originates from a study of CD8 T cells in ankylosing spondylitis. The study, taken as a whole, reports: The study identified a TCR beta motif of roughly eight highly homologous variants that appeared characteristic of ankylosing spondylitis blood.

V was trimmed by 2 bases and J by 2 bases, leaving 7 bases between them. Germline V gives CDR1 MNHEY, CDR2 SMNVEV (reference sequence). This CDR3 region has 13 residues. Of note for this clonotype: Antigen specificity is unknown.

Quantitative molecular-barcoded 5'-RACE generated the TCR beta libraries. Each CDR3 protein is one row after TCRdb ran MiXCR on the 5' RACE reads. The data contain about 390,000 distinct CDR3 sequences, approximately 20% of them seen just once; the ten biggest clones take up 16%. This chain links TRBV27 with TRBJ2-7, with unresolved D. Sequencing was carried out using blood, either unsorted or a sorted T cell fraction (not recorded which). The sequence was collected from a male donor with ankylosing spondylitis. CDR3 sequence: CASSLAQTYEQYF. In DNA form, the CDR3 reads TGTGCCAGCAGTTTAGCACAGACCTACGAGCAGTACTTC.